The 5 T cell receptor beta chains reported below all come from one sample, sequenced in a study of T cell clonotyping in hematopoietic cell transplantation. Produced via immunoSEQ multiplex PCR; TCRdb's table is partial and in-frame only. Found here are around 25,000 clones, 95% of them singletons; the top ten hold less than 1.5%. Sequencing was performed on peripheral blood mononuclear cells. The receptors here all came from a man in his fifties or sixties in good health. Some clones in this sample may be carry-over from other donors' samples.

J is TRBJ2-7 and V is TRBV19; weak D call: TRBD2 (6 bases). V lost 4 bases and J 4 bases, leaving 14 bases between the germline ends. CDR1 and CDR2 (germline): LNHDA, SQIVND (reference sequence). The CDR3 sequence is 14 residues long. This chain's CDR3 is CASSRDSGSYEQYF. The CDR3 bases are TGTGCCAGTAGTAGGGACTCCGGGAGTTACGAGCAGTACTTC.

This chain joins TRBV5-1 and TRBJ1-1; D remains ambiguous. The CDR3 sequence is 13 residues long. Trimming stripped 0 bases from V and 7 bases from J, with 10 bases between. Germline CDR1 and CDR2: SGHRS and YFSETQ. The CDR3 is CASSLAEALEAFF. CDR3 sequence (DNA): TGCGCCAGCAGCTTGGCCGAGGCTCTTGAAGCTTTCTTT.

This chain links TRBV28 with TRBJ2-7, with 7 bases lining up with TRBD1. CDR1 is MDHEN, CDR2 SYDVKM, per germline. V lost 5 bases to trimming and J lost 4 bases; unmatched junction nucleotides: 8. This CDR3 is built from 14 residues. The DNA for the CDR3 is TGTGCCAGCAGTACGGACAGGTTCCAATACGAGCAGTACTTC. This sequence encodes CASSTDRFQYEQYF.

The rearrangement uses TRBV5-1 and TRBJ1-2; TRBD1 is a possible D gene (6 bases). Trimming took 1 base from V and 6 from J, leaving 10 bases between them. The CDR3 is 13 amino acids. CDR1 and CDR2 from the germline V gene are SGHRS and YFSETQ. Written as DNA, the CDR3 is TGCGCCAGCAGCTTGTGGGGGCAGGATGGCTACACCTTC. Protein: CASSLWGQDGYTF. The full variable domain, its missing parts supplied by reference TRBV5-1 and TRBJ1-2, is KAGVTQTPRYLIKTRGQQVTLSCSPISGHRSVSWYQQTPGQGLQFLFEYFSETQRNKGNFPGRFSGRQFSNSRSEMNVSTLELGDSALYLCASSLWGQDGYTFGSGTRLTVV.

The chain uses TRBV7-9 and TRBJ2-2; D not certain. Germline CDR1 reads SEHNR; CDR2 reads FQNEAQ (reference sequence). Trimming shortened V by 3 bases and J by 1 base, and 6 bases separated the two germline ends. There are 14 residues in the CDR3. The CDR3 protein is CASSFAENTGELFF. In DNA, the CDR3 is TGTGCCAGCAGCTTCGCAGAGAACACCGGGGAGCTGTTTTTT.